Described below is a single T cell receptor beta chain sequence and its context. Its specificity is unknown. This sample stems from a study of blood T cells in healthy people across ages. Study-level points and caveats: Since the PBMCs were unsorted, naive and antigen-experienced cells could not be conclusively compared.

The V and J ends lost 3 bases and 11 bases, in that order; junction bases with no gene match: 12. CDR3 length: 14 amino acids. In germline, CDR1 is DFQATT, CDR2 SNEGSKA (reference sequence). Every donor gave 9.5 to 10 milliliters of peripheral blood. Total RNA extraction produced at least 6 micrograms (per sample) for the study. For the second PCR, which ran for about 6 to 12 cycles, a sample-barcoded 5' primer and a J-beta primer mix were used. Every sample produced at least 2.5 million CDR3-containing paired-end reads. TCRdb processed the 5' RACE reads anew with MiXCR; each CDR3 protein has one entry. Of roughly 680,000 distinct CDR3 sequences detected, approximately 21% appear once; the ten largest clones hold approximately 3.7%.

The sequence was obtained from a man in his sixties or seventies in good health. Sequencing was done on a sample of blood. The chain has TRBV20-1 and TRBJ2-5; 10 nucleotides agree with TRBD2. The CDR3 here is CSASLLAGSFEQYF. DNA of the CDR3: TGCAGTGCTAGTCTACTAGCGGGGAGTTTTGAGCAGTACTTC.